The 18 T cell receptor beta chains below were found in one sample sequenced in a study of shared clonotypes between healthy human individuals. The table came from immunoSEQ multiplex PCR; TCRdb's copy has only in-frame clones and leaves some out. The sample records about 2.3 million clones, 85% to 95% being singletons. Sequences were obtained from naive CD4+ T cells from PBMCs. As for subset: CD45RA+ positively selected. All receptors derive from a man aged 18 to 30 in good health. Some clones in this sample may be carry-over from other donors' samples.

This chain uses TRBV18 with TRBJ1-4; 8 positions match TRBD1. This CDR3 has 15 residues. The V gene end was trimmed by 4 bases and the J gene end by 6 bases; junction bases not matched to a gene: 7. Germline-derived CDR1 and CDR2 are KGHSH and LQKENI. CDR3 amino acids: CASSRPGQEDEKLFF. DNA for the CDR3: TGTGCCAGCTCACGACCGGGACAGGAAGATGAAAAACTGTTTTTT. Looking up the rest from reference TRBV18 and TRBJ1-4 gives the full variable domain: NAGVMQNPRHLVRRRGQEARLRCSPMKGHSHVYWYRQLPEEGLKFMVYLQKENIIDESGMPKERFSAEFPKEGPSILRIQQVVRGDSAAYFCASSRPGQEDEKLFFGSGTQLSVL.

The chain has TRBV18 and TRBJ2-7; 11 nucleotides agree with TRBD1. The V gene's germline CDR1 is KGHSH and CDR2 LQKENI. V was clipped by 6 bases and J by 1 base; unmatched bases: 5. This CDR3 is built from 15 residues. This chain's CDR3 is CASSAGTGGSYEQYF. As DNA, the CDR3 is TGTGCCAGCTCCGCCGGGACAGGGGGTTCCTACGAGCAGTACTTC.

The genes are TRBV28 and TRBJ2-1, with 10 bases that match TRBD1. With 5 bases clipped from V and 8 bases from J, the junction kept 3 bases outside the gene matches. CDR1 is MDHEN, CDR2 SYDVKM, per germline. The CDR3 extends over 13 amino acids. CDR3 DNA: TGTGCCAGCAGTCCCGGGACAGGGGATGAGCAGTTCTTC. Its translation: CASSPGTGDEQFF.

The V and J genes are TRBV9 and TRBJ2-3, with TRBD2 matching over 9 bases. J was trimmed by 6 bases and V by 4 bases; bases with no gene match: 9. The length of the CDR3 is 15 residues. The germline V gene encodes CDR1 SGDLS and CDR2 YYNGEE. CDR3 region: CASSSRAGGVDTQYF. DNA of the CDR3: TGTGCCAGCAGCTCCAGGGCGGGAGGGGTTGATACGCAGTATTTT.

The gene calls are TRBV6-5 and TRBJ1-1, with D possibly TRBD1 on 6 matching bases. This CDR3 region has 15 residues. The germline CDR1 and CDR2 sequences are MNHEY and SVGAGI. V lost 6 bases and J 0 bases, leaving 14 bases between the germline ends. The CDR3 DNA sequence: TGTGCCAGCAGCCGGGGGCAGGTCATGAACACTGAAGCTTTCTTT. This sequence encodes CASSRGQVMNTEAFF.

The rearrangement links TRBV5-1 to TRBJ2-5; tentative D call: TRBD1 (6 bases). Trimming cost V 6 bases and J 6 bases, with 15 bases left between them. Germline V CDR1 and CDR2: SGHRS, YFSETQ. CDR3 length: 13 residues. CDR3 sequence (DNA): TGCGCCAGCAAGGGAGACGGGACACAGACCCAGTACTTC. The encoded protein is CASKGDGTQTQYF.

This clone was seen a single time. The rearrangement joins TRBV6-5 to TRBJ2-2; possibly TRBD2 for D (6 bases). This CDR3 contains 14 residues. CDR1 MNHEY and CDR2 SVGAGI come from the germline V gene. V gave up 2 bases and J gave up 9 bases, with 13 bases separating them. CDR3 sequence: CASSYLAGMRELFF. The CDR3 DNA follows: TGTGCCAGCAGTTACCTTGCGGGGATGCGGGAGCTGTTTTTT.

Note on this clone: The junction departs from the called germline gene at one end, perhaps through a read error. The genes are TRBV10-3 and TRBJ1-2, with D possibly being TRBD1 (6 bases). CDR1 is ENHRY and CDR2 is SYGVKD in the germline V gene. The length of the CDR3 is 15 residues. The CDR3 spells CASSSLPDRDYGYTF. CDR3 nucleotide sequence: TGTGCCAGCAGTTCCCTACCGGACAGAGACTATGGCTACACCTTC.

The chain employs TRBV29-1 and TRBJ2-5; a possible D gene is TRBD2 (6 bases). This CDR3 contains 12 residues. Germline CDR1 SQVTM, CDR2 ANQGSEA. The V and J ends lost 3 bases and 4 bases respectively, with 9 bases between them. The CDR3 DNA reads as TGCAGCGTTGAGTCAGCGGGAGAGACCCAGTACTTC. It encodes CSVESAGETQYF.

The chain is built from TRBV28 and TRBJ2-7, with 7 bases aligning to TRBD2. This CDR3 has 15 amino acids. Germline CDR1 and CDR2: MDHEN and SYDVKM. Trimming took 3 bases from V and 2 from J; bases not matched to a gene: 7. CDR3: CASSLSSAGTYEQYF. The CDR3, as DNA: TGTGCCAGCAGTTTGAGTTCAGCGGGAACCTACGAGCAGTACTTC.

The V gene is TRBV27, the J gene TRBJ1-3; D call uncertain. V lost 5 bases and J 4 bases, leaving 9 bases between the germline ends. Germline-derived CDR1 and CDR2 are MNHEY and SMNVEV (reference sequence). There are 13 residues in the CDR3. The DNA for the CDR3 is TGTGCCAGCAGTAGGAGGGCAGGAAACACCATATATTTT. Translated: CASSRRAGNTIYF.

This chain joins TRBV6-1 and TRBJ2-7; D is possibly TRBD1 (5 bases). CDR3 length: 15 amino acids. V lost 0 bases to trimming and J lost 3 bases, with 12 bases between them. The V gene's germline CDR1 is MNHNS and CDR2 SASEGT. The CDR3 here is CASSEALVGVYEQYF. CDR3 sequence (DNA): TGTGCCAGCAGTGAAGCTTTAGTAGGGGTCTACGAGCAGTACTTC.

This clone appeared once. The rearrangement joins TRBV6-5 to TRBJ2-1; TRBD2 matches 8 bases. The V gene's germline CDR1 is MNHEY and CDR2 SVGAGI. The length of the CDR3 is 14 residues. After removal of 5 bases from V and 3 bases from J, the junction contained 3 bases not matched to a gene. The CDR3 DNA reads TGTGCCAGCAGTGCCAGCGGGGGCTACAATGAGCAGTTCTTC. Its protein product is CASSASGGYNEQFF.

This clone was seen just once. The J gene is TRBJ1-5, the V gene TRBV2, with a weak D call TRBD1 (6 bases). Germline assignment: CDR1 SNHLY and CDR2 FYNNEI. This CDR3 region has 13 residues. V was shortened by 7 bases and J by 6 bases, with 13 bases between the two germline ends. The CDR3 sequence: CASTRGPRQPQHF. CDR3 nucleotide sequence: TGTGCCAGCACCCGGGGGCCACGTCAGCCCCAGCATTTT.

As concerns this clone: Other DNA sequences in the sample encode the same CDR3. The CDR3 spells CASSLGRTDTQYF. In DNA form, the CDR3 reads TGTGCCAGTAGTTTAGGTCGCACAGATACGCAGTATTTT. V is TRBV19 and J is TRBJ2-3; D ambiguous. The CDR3 totals 13 residues. Between the trimmed V and J ends, which lost 5 bases and 1 base, there was a span of 7 bases. Per the germline V gene, CDR1 is LNHDA and CDR2 is SQIVND (reference sequence).

The V call is TRBV18, the J call TRBJ2-1; D gene uncertain. CDR3 length equals 15 residues. Germline V gives CDR1 KGHSH, CDR2 LQKENI. Trimming took off 5 bases at V and 1 base at J, with 12 bases between the two ends. The CDR3 spells CASSAPPGSYNEQFF. The CDR3 nucleotides read TGTGCCAGCTCAGCCCCCCCCGGGTCCTACAATGAGCAGTTCTTC.

The DNA of the CDR3 is TGTGCCAGCAGTGAATATAGAGGGGTCAATGAGCAGTTCTTC. Amino acid sequence: CASSEYRGVNEQFF. The J gene is TRBJ2-1, the V gene TRBV2; the D gene could be TRBD1 or TRBD2 (5 bases each). Germline V gene data show CDR1 as SNHLY and CDR2 as FYNNEI. V gave up 2 bases and J gave up 6 bases, with 11 bases separating them. The CDR3 is 14 amino acids.

The CDR3 region has the DNA TGTGCCAGCAGACAAAGGCCGGGGGGGCCCTACAATGAGCAGTTCTTC. It yields the protein CASRQRPGGPYNEQFF. The chain employs TRBV28 and TRBJ2-1, with TRBD2 identical over 8 bases. V was pared by 6 bases and J by 2 bases, with 9 bases of the junction left unmatched. Germline V lookup: CDR1 MDHEN, CDR2 SYDVKM. This CDR3 contains 16 residues.